The source of this T cell receptor (beta chain) is a study of CXCR3-negative and CXCR3-positive naive CD8 T cells (dated by TCRdb to about 2019). About the study as a whole: In total, 120 million to 150 million TRB reads were obtained, which works out to roughly 1.5 +/- 0.3 million reads per library. For the TRBV-TRBJ cluster analysis, the naive subsets came from a handful of donors, while the memory cells came from 3 donors. Diversity and physicochemical repertoire analyses were performed on about ten donors pooled from two independent experiments. Here is what the overall study found, with its caveats: Because CXCR3 expression was partially decreased after cryopreservation, freshly isolated PBMCs were used for most assays. Both naive subsets had comparably high repertoire diversity, while memory CD8+ T cells had much lower repertoire diversity. Because surface CD5, which is linked to self-reactivity in mice, was comparable between the naive subsets, TCR interaction strength was also inferred from TRB CDR3 physicochemical properties. TRB CDR3s from CXCR3-positive naive cells showed higher hydrophobicity (lower Kidera factor 4), lower energy, and higher strength and volume indices than CXCR3-negative naive cells. Within the same donor, TRBV-TRBJ usage looked similar between naive CXCR3-negative and CXCR3-positive cells, but memory cells had distinct patterns.

For every CD8+ T cell subset, fewer than 350,000 cells were flow-sorted straight into RLT lysis buffer, and each subset was sorted in triplicate. To keep memory contaminants out, a stringent definition of naive CD8+ T cells was applied: CD45RO-CCR7+CD27+CD95-. Peripheral blood mononuclear cells were isolated from buffy coats by standard density gradient centrifugation. Naive CXCR3-negative and CXCR3-positive CD8+ T cells were flow-sorted using a FACSAria III. Total RNA was extracted from sorted cells using an RNeasy Mini Kit. TCRdb shows the sequencer as NextSeq 550. The Human TCR Profiling Kit (MiLaboratory) was used to make UMI-labeled 5' RACE TRB cDNA libraries. The full amount of extracted RNA was used for cDNA synthesis, and the full amount of resulting cDNA was used for PCR amplification. Libraries were prepared in parallel with an identical number of PCR cycles. In the source study's methods: About 53,000 +/- 9,400 unique UMI-labeled TRB cDNA molecules per library were extracted with MIGEC and MiXCR, with at least two reads per UMI required. Each library averaged 40,000 +/- 10,000 functional in-frame TRB CDR3 nucleotide clonotypes without stop codons. After downsampling to 5000 UMI-labeled TRB molecules per sample, diversity metrics, including normalized Shannon-Wiener and Chao1, were computed in VDJtools. VDJtools was used to calculate clonotype-size-weighted physicochemical properties of the central five CDR3 residues, namely interaction energy, strength, volume and Kidera factor 4. The reads underwent TCRdb reprocessing, giving one record for each CDR3 protein sequence and no DNA. The V and J calls and clone size are TCRdb's, not the authors'. The data table for this sample lists about 130,000 distinct CDR3 sequences. Of the sample, around 0.5% falls within the top ten clones.

As for this clonotype: Its antigen specificity is not known.

The germline V gene sets CDR1 to SQVTM and CDR2 to ANQGSEA. The CDR3 runs 14 residues from the cysteine to the phenylalanine. No coding sequence is recorded. The V and J genes are TRBV29-1 and TRBJ2-1; TCRdb picks TRBD1, but there is no DNA to check that call. The sequenced sample consisted of naive CXCR3- CD8+ T cells from blood. The sample's cell subset or site label, decoded: CD45RO-CCR7+CD27+CD95- naive CD8+ T cells lacking CXCR3 (TNR3-). This TCR came from a human donor in good health. Some clones in this sample may be carry-over from other donors' samples. The CDR3 corresponds to CGAVGGEMANEQFF.